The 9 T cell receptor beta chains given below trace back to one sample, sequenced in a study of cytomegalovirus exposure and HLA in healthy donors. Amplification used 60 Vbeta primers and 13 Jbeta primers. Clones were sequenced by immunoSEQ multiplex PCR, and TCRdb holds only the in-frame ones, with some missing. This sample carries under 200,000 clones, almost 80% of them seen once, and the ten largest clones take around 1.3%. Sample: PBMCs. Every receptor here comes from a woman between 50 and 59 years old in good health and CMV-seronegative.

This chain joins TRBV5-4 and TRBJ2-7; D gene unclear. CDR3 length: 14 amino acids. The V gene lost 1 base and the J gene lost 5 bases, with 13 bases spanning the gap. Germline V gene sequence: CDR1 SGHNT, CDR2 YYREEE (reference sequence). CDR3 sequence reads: CASSLSVLNHEQYF. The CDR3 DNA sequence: TGTGCCAGCAGCTTGTCGGTCCTAAACCACGAGCAGTACTTC.

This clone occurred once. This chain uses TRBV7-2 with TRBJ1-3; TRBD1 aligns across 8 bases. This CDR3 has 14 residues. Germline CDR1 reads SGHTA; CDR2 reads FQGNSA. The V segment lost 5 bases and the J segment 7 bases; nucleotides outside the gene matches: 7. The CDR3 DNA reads TGTGCCAGCAGCGACCGGACAGGGAGCAACACCATATATTTT. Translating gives CASSDRTGSNTIYF.

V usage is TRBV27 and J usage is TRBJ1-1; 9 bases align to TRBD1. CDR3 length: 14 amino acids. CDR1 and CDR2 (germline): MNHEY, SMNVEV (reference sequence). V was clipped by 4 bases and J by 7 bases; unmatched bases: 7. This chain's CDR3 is CASSSPGQGSEAFF. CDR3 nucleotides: TGTGCCAGCAGTTCGCCGGGACAGGGAAGTGAAGCTTTCTTT.

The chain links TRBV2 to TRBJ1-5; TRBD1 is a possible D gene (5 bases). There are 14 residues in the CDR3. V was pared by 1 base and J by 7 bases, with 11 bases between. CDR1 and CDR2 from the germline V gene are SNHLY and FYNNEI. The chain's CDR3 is CASSEETVGQPQHF. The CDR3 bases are TGTGCCAGCAGTGAAGAGACAGTCGGACAGCCCCAGCATTTT.

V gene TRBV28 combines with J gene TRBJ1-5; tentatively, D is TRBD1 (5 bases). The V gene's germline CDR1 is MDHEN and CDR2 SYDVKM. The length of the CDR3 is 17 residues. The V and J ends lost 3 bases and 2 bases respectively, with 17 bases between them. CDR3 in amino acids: CASSLIRGMPGNQPQHF. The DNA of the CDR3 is TGTGCCAGCAGTTTGATCCGGGGGATGCCGGGCAATCAGCCCCAGCATTTT.

The CDR3 reads CASSPWFIGGAYTGELFF. The CDR3 DNA reads as TGTGCCAGCAGCCCTTGGTTTATCGGGGGGGCTTACACCGGGGAGCTGTTTTTT. This sequence joins TRBV11-2 and TRBJ2-2; 8 bases are shared with TRBD2. This CDR3 contains 18 residues. V shed 5 bases and J 3 bases; nucleotides not matched to a gene: 14. Germline CDR1 SGHAT, CDR2 FQNNGV.

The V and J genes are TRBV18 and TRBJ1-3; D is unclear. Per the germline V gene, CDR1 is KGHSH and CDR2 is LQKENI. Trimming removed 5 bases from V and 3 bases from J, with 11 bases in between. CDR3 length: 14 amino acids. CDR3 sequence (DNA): TGTGCCAGCTCAATAGGCGGGGATGGAAACACCATATATTTT. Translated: CASSIGGDGNTIYF.

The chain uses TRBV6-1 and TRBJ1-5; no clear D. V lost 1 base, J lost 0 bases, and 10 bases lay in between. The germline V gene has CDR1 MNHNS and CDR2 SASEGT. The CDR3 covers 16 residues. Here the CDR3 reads CASSEGLVYSNQPQHF. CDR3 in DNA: TGTGCCAGCAGTGAAGGACTGGTCTATAGCAATCAGCCCCAGCATTTT.

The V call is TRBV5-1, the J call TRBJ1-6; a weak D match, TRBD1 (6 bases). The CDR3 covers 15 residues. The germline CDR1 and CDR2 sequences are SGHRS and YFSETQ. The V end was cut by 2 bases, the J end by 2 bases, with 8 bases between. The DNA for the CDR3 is TGCGCCAGCAGCTTACAGGGCCCCTATAATTCACCCCTCCACTTT. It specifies CASSLQGPYNSPLHF.